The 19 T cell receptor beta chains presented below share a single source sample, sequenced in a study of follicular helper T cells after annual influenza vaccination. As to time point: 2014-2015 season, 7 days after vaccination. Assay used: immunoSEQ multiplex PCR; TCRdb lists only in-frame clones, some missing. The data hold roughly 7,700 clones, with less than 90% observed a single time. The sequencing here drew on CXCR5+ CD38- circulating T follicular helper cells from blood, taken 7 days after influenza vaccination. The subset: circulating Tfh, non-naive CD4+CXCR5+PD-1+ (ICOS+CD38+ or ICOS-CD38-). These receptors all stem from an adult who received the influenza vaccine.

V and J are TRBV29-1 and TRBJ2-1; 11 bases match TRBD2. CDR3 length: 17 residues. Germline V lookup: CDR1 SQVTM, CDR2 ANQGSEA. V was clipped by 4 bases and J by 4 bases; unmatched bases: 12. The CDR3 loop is CSVVWYLAGGRYNEQFF. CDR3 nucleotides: TGCAGCGTTGTTTGGTACTTAGCGGGGGGGCGGTACAATGAGCAGTTCTTC.

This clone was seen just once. In DNA, the CDR3 is TGTGCCAGCAGCTCGTCAACGGGGGTACTTAACTATGGCTACACCTTC. Translation gives CASSSSTGVLNYGYTF. The chain uses TRBV7-2 and TRBJ1-2; D may be TRBD1 (5 bases). Germline CDR1 and CDR2: SGHTA and FQGNSA. The CDR3 consists of 16 residues. V shed 4 bases and J shed 1 base, with 16 bases lying between them.

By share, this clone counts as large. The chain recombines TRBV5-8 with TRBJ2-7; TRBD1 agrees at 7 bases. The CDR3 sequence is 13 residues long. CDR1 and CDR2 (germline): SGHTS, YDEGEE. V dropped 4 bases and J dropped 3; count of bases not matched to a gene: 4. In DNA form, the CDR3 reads TGTGCCAGCAGCCGCAGGGACAGCTACGAGCAGTACTTC. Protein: CASSRRDSYEQYF.

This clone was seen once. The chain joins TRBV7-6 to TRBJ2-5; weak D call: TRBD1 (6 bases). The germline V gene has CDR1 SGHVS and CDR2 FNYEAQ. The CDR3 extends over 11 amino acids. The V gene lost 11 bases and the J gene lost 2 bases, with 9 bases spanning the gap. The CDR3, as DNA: TGTGCCCGACAGGTGCAAGAGACCCAGTACTTC. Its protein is CARQVQETQYF.

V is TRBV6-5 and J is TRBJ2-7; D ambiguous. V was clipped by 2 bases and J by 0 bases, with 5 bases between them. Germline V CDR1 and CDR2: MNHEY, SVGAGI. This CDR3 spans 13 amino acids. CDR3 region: CASSYRSSYEQYF. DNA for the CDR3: TGTGCCAGCAGTTACAGGAGCTCCTACGAGCAGTACTTC.

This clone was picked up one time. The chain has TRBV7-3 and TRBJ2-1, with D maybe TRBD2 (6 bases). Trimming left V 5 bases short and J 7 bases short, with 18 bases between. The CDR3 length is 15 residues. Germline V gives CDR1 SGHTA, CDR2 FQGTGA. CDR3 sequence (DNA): TGTGCCAGCAGCCCAGGACTACCTTGGGGGAATGAGCAGTTCTTC. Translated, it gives CASSPGLPWGNEQFF.

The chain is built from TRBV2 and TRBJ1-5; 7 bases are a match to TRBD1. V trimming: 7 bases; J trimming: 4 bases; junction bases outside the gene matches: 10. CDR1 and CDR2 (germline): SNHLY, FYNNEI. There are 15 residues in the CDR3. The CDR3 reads CASTREGQTNQPQHF. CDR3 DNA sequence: TGTGCCAGCACGCGAGAGGGACAGACAAATCAGCCCCAGCATTTT.

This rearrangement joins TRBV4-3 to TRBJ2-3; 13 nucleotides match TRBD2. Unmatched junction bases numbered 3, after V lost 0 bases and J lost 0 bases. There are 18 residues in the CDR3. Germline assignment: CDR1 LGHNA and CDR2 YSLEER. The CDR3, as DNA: TGCGCCAGCAGCCAAGATCTGGGACTAGCGGGGAGCACAGATACGCAGTATTTT. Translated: CASSQDLGLAGSTDTQYF.

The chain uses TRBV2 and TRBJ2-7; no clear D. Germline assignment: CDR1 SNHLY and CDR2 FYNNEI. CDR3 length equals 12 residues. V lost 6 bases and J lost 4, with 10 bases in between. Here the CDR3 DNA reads TGTGCCAGCAGCACAACCATGTACGAGCAGTACTTC. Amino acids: CASSTTMYEQYF. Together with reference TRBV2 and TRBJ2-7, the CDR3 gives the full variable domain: EPEVTQTPSHQVTQMGQEVILRCVPISNHLYFYWYRQILGQKVEFLVSFYNNEISEKSEIFDDQFSVERPDGSNFTLKIRSTKLEDSAMYFCASSTTMYEQYFGPGTRLTVT.

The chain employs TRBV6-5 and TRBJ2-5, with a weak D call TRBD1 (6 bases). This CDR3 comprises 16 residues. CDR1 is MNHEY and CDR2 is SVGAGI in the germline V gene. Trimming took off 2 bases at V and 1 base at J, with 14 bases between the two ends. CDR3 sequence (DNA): TGTGCCAGCAGTTACCGCGCAGGGGCCCCCCAAGAGACCCAGTACTTC. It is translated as CASSYRAGAPQETQYF.

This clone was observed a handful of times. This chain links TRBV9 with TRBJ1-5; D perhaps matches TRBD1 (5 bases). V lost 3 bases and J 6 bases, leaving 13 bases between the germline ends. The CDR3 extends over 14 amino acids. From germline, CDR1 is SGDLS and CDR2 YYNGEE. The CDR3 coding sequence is TGTGCCAGCAGCGCCCAAATGGGGGGTCAGCCCCAGCATTTT. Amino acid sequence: CASSAQMGGQPQHF.

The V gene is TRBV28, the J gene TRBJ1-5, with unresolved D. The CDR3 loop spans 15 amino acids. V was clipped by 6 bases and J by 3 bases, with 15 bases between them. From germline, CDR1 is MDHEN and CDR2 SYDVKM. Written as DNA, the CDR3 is TGTGCCAGCAGACGGACCGTTAGGTACAATCAGCCCCAGCATTTT. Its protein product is CASRRTVRYNQPQHF.

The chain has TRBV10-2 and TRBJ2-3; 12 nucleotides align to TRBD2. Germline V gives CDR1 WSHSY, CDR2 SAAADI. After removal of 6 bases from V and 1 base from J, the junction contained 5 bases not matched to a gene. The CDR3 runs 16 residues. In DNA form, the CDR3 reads TGCGCCAGCAGATTACTAGCGGGGGGCGGCACAGATACGCAGTATTTT. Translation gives CASRLLAGGGTDTQYF.

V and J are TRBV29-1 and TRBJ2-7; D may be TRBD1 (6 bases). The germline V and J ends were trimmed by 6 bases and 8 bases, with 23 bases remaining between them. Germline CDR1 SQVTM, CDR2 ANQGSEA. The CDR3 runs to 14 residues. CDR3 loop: CSVVKTGALRKQYF. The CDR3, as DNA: TGCAGCGTGGTAAAGACAGGTGCATTACGAAAGCAGTACTTC.

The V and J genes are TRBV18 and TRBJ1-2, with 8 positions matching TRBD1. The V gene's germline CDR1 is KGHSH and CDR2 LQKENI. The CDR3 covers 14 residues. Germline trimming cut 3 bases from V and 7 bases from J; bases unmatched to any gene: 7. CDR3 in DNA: TGTGCCAGCTCACCTACGGGACAGGCAATTGGCTACACCTTC. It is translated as CASSPTGQAIGYTF. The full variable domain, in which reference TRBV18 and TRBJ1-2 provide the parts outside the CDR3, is NAGVMQNPRHLVRRRGQEARLRCSPMKGHSHVYWYRQLPEEGLKFMVYLQKENIIDESGMPKERFSAEFPKEGPSILRIQQVVRGDSAAYFCASSPTGQAIGYTFGSGTRLTVV.

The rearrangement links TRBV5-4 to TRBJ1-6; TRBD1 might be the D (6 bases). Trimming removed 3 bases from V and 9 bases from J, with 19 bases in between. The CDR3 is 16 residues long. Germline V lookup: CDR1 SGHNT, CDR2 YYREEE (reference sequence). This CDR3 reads CASSSYDSGGGSPLHF. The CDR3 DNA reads TGTGCCAGCAGCTCCTACGACAGCGGAGGGGGTTCACCCCTCCACTTT.

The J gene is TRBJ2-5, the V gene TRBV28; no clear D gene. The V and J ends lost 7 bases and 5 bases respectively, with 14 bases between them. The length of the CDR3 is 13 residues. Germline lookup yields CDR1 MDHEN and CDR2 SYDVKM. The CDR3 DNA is TGTGCCAGCATTGACCTCTATGTTGAGACCCAGTACTTC. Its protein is CASIDLYVETQYF.

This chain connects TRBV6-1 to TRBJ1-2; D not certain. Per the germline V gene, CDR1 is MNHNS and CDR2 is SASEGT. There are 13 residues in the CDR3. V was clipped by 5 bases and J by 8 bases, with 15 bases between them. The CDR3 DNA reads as TGTGCCAGCAGTCCTCCCCCCTCCGAGGGCTACACCTTC. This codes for CASSPPPSEGYTF.

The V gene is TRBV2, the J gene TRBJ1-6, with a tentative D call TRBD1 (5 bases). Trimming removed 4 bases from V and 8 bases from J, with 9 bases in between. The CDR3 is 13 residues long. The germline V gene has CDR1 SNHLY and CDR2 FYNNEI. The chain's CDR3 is CASSGDADSPLHF. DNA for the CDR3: TGTGCCAGCAGTGGGGACGCTGATTCACCCCTCCACTTT.